This entry concerns a single T cell receptor (beta chain). The source of the sample is a study of blood T cell repertoires in COVID-19. Study-wide background: COVID-19 samples collected from the United States, Italy and Spain covered acute and convalescent phases.

Patients in Seattle were enrolled during active infection, then followed longitudinally. Authors' data handling: The assay estimated nucleated cells by amplifying reference gene primers. Clones were sequenced by immunoSEQ multiplex PCR, and TCRdb holds only the in-frame ones, with some missing. Clone size and the V and J calls come from that table; the DNA yielded D and trimming. The sample includes around 300,000 clones, approximately 90% seen only once; the top ten take approximately 7.5%. CDR1 and CDR2 from the germline V gene are MNHEY and SVGEGT. This CDR3 contains 18 residues. Trimming cost V 5 bases and J 0 bases; bases outside gene matches: 9.

Sequenced input: peripheral blood. The clonotype originates from a woman aged 25 to 39 with COVID-19, enrolled during active disease. The V gene is TRBV6-2 or TRBV6-3, the J gene TRBJ2-7, with 14 bases lining up with TRBD2. The CDR3 region has the DNA TGTGCCAGCAGTCTTGGACTAGCGGGAGGCATCAGCTCCTACGAGCAGTACTTC. Its translation is CASSLGLAGGISSYEQYF.